This is a list of T cell receptor beta chains from one sample in a study of blood T cells in healthy people across ages. TCRdb passed the 5' RACE reads through MiXCR, listing each CDR3 protein once. The table includes hundreds of thousands of distinct CDR3 sequences, 25% to 35% detected once. Sequencing was performed on blood. The receptor source for this set is a woman older than 75 in good health. The CDR3 runs from the conserved cysteine through the conserved F or W.

V	J	CDR3
TRBV5-1	TRBJ2-6	CASSLSLSLSGANVLTF
TRBV5-4	-	CAGSPGGPRETQYF
TRBV20-1	TRBJ2-7	CSARDFQSSYEQYF
TRBV13	TRBJ2-1	CASSVKGTGLFF
TRBV7-9	TRBJ1-4	CASSLAMGRSNEKLFF
TRBV7-2	TRBJ1-1	CASSTVTLNTEAFF
TRBV4-1	TRBJ2-7	CASSQDGSGFREQYF
TRBV12-3/TRBV12-4	TRBJ1-1	CASSSRQRTEAFF
TRBV20-1	TRBJ2-1	CGARGSTGAYNEQFF
TRBV5-1	TRBJ2-7	CASSSDGTYEQYF
TRBV28	TRBJ1-2	CASRADRRYGYTF
TRBV6-1	TRBJ2-6	CASSPDRGVSGANVLTF
TRBV14	-	CASSPHLAGGHYNEQYF
TRBV11-3	TRBJ2-3	CASSPGTAPTDTQYF
TRBV9	TRBJ1-1	CASSVGGTEAFF
TRBV28	TRBJ1-5	CASSLPGTGINQPQHF
TRBV20-1	TRBJ1-5	CSARSRPGNQPQHF
TRBV28	TRBJ2-3	CASSLPGESVGTQYF
TRBV9	TRBJ2-1	CASSVGANSYNEQFF
TRBV4-2	TRBJ1-5	CASSQEGLGRGNQPQHF
TRBV9	TRBJ2-1	CASSPGHRVINERFF
TRBV20-1	TRBJ2-3	CSALSGGEDTQYF
TRBV7-2	TRBJ2-7	CASSFTTESSYEQYF
TRBV25-1	TRBJ1-4	CASRTATNEKLFF
TRBV5-1	TRBJ2-1	CASSLSGMTAEQFF
TRBV5-1	TRBJ2-3	CASSLRGGTDTQYF
TRBV10-3	TRBJ2-7	CAILSAPAYEQYF
TRBV18	TRBJ2-3	CASSRGDTQYF
TRBV9	TRBJ2-1	CASSAVRGAADEQFF
TRBV24-1	TRBJ1-1	CATSKGLDTEAFF